This T cell receptor (beta chain) was obtained from a study of T cell responses to AZD1222 COVID-19 vaccine. Profiled with immunoSEQ multiplex PCR; TCRdb holds only in-frame clones, not every one. The sample shows 130,000 to 150,000 clones, 80% to 90% of them seen only once. CDR1 and CDR2 from the germline V gene are MDHEN and SYDVKM. The CDR3 is 13 amino acids. V dropped 7 bases and J dropped 0 bases, with 10 bases sitting between them. The sequence was collected from an adult in good health. Sequenced here: peripheral blood, sampled on day 0 of AZD1222 vaccination. The chain joins TRBV28 to TRBJ2-7; D unclear. The CDR3 reads CASIDGYSYEQYF. The CDR3 DNA is TGTGCCAGCATCGACGGCTACTCCTACGAGCAGTACTTC.